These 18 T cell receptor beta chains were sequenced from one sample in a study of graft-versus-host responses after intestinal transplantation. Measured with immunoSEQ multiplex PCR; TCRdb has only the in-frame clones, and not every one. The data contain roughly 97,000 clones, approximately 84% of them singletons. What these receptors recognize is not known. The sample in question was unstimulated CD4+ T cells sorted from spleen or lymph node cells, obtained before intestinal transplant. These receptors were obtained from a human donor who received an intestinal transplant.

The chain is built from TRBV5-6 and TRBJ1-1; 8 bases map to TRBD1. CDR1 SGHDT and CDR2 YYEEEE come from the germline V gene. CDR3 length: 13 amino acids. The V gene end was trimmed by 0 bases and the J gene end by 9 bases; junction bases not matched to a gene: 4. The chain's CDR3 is CASSLGDRPQAFF. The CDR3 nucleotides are TGTGCCAGCAGCTTGGGGGACAGGCCACAAGCTTTCTTT. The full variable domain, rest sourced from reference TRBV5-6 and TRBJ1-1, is DAGVTQSPTHLIKTRGQQVTLRCSPKSGHDTVSWYQQALGQGPQFIFQYYEEEERQRGNFPDRFSGHQFPNYSSELNVNALLLGDSALYLCASSLGDRPQAFFGQGTRLTVV.

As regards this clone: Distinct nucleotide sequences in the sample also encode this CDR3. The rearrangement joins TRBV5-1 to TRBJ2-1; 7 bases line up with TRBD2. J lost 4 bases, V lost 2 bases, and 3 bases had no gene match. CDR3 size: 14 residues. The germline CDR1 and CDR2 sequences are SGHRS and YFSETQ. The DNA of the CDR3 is TGCGCCAGCAGCTTTGGGGGAGGGTACAATGAGCAGTTCTTC. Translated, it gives CASSFGGGYNEQFF.

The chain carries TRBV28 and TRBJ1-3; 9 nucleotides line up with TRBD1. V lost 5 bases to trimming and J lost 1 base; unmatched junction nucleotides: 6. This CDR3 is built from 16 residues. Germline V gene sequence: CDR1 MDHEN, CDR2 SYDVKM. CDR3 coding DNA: TGTGCCAGCAGTACCCCGGGACAGGGTTCTGGAAACACCATATATTTT. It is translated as CASSTPGQGSGNTIYF.

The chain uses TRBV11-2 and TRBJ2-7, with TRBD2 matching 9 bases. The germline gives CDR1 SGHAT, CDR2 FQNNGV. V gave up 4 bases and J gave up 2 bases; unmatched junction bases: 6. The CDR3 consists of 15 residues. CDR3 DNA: TGTGCCAGCAGCTCCTTAGCGGGAGATCCCTACGAGCAGTACTTC. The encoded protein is CASSSLAGDPYEQYF.

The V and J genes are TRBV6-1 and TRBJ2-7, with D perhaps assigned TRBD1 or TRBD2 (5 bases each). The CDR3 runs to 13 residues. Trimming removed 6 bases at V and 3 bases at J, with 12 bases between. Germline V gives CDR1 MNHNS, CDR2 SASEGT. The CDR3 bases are TGTGCCAGCAGCTCCGGGGCCTACTACGAGCAGTACTTC. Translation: CASSSGAYYEQYF.

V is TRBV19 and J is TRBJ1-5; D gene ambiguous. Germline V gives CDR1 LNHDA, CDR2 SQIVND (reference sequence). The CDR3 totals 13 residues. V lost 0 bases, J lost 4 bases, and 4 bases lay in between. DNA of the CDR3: TGTGCCAGTAGTATAGATGGGAATCAGCCCCAGCATTTT. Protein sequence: CASSIDGNQPQHF.

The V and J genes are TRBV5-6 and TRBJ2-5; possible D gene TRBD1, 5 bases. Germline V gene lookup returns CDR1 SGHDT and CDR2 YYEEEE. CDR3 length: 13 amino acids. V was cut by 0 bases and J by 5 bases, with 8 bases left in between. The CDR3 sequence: CASSLDRSETQYF. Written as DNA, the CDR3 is TGTGCCAGCAGCTTGGACAGGTCGGAGACCCAGTACTTC.

CDR3 sequence (DNA): TGTGCCAGCAGCAAGGGGGGCTCCTACAATGAGCAGTTCTTC. This gives the protein CASSKGGSYNEQFF. The chain links TRBV7-3 to TRBJ2-1; D tentatively reads TRBD1 or TRBD2 (6 bases each). V lost 5 bases and J 0 bases, leaving 8 bases between the germline ends. CDR3 length: 14 residues. From germline, CDR1 is SGHTA and CDR2 FQGTGA.

The CDR3: CASSLSRVAYEQYF. The CDR3 bases are TGTGCCAGCAGTTTATCGAGAGTCGCCTACGAGCAGTACTTC. The rearrangement joins TRBV27 to TRBJ2-7; no reliable D call. V dropped 0 bases and J dropped 2 bases, with 8 bases sitting between them. The CDR3 length is 14 residues. The V gene's germline CDR1 is MNHEY and CDR2 SMNVEV (reference sequence).

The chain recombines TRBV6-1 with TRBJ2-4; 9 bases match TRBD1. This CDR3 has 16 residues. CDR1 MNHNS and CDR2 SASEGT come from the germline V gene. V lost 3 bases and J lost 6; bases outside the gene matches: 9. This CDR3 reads CASSERDRAGLNIQYF. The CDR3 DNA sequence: TGTGCCAGCAGTGAGAGGGACAGGGCGGGACTAAACATTCAGTACTTC.

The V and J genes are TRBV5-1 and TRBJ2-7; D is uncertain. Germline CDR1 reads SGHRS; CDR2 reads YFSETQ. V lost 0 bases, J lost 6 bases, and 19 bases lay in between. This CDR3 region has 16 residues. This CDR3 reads CASSLASTALRVEQYF. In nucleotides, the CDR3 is TGCGCCAGCAGCTTGGCGTCGACGGCCCTTAGGGTCGAGCAGTACTTC.

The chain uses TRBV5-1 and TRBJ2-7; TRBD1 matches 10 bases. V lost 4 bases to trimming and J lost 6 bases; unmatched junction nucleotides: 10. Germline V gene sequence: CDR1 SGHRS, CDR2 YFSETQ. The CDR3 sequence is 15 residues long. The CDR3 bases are TGCGCCAGCAGCAGCCGACAGGGGGCCTCCACCGAGCAGTACTTC. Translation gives CASSSRQGASTEQYF.

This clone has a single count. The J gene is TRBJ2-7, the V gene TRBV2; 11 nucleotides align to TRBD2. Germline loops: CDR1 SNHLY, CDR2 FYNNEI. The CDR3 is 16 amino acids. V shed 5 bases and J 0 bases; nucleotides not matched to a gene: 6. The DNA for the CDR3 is TGTGCCAGCAGTTCAAGACTAGCGGGAACCTCCTACGAGCAGTACTTC. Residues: CASSSRLAGTSYEQYF. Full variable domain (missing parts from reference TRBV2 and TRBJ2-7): EPEVTQTPSHQVTQMGQEVILRCVPISNHLYFYWYRQILGQKVEFLVSFYNNEISEKSEIFDDQFSVERPDGSNFTLKIRSTKLEDSAMYFCASSSRLAGTSYEQYFGPGTRLTVT.

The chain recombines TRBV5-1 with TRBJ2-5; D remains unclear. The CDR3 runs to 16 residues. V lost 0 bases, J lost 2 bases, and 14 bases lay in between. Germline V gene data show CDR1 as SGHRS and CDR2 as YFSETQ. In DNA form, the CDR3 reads TGCGCCAGCAGCTTGGGCCCAGCCCCGAGACAAGAGACCCAGTACTTC. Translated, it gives CASSLGPAPRQETQYF.

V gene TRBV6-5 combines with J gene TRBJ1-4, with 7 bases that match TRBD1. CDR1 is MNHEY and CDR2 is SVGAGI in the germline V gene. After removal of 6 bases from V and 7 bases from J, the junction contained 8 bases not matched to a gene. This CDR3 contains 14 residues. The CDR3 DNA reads TGTGCCAGCAGATATACAGGGGTTGGTGAAAAACTGTTTTTT. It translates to CASRYTGVGEKLFF.

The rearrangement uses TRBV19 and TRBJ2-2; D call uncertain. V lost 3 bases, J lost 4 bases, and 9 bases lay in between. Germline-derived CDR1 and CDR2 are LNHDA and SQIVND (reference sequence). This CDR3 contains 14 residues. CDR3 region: CASSMVQSTGELFF. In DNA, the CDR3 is TGTGCCAGTAGTATGGTTCAGTCCACCGGGGAGCTGTTTTTT.

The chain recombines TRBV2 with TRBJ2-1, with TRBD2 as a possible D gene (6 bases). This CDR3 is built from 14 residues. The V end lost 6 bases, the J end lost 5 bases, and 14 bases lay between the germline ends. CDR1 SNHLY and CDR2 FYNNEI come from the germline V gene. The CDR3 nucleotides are TGTGCCAGCAGGGAGGGGTCCGGTGACAATGAGCAGTTCTTC. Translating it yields CASREGSGDNEQFF.

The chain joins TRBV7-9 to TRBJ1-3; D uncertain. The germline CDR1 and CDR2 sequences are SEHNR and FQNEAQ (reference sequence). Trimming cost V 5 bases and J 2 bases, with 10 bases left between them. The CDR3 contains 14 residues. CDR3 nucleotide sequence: TGTGCCAGCAGCGGCGATGTGGCTGGAAACACCATATATTTT. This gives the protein CASSGDVAGNTIYF.